The entry below gives a single T cell receptor beta chain sequence along with its context. Its antigen remains unidentified. Per-base qualities were not stored, and no clone one base away is much larger. The data were taken from a study of CD8+ T cells in alopecia areata (dated by TCRdb to 2016 to 2018). Notes on the research overall: Treated patients were enrolled in an open-label pilot trial of oral tofacitinib, 5 to 10 mg twice daily, for moderate-to-severe alopecia areata. TCRbeta CDR3 regions were amplified by immunoSEQ multiplex PCR with 35 Vbeta forward and 13 Jbeta reverse primers. Clonality in the scalp was compared among normal scalp (n=4), patchy alopecia areata scalp (n=8), and alopecia totalis/universalis scalp (n=8). Biopsies were taken from tofacitinib-treated patients at baseline and at 4 and 24 weeks of treatment, and a later scalp biopsy was taken in several of the tofacitinib-treated patients. Human TCRbeta sequencing covered scalp tissue and sorted CD4+ and CD8+ peripheral blood T cells from patchy and totalis/universalis alopecia areata patients and healthy controls. Tofacitinib was given for 6 to 18 months, followed by 6 months of follow-up off drug to assess delayed response and recurrence. The RNA source kit depended on sample type: the PAXgene miRNA kit for fixed scalp, the miRNeasy kit for PBMCs, and the RNeasy kit for mouse skin. High-throughput TCRbeta sequencing was used to examine T cell clonal expansion in alopecia areata in both the C3H/HeJ mouse model and human patients. The SALT score, which quantifies the percentage of affected scalp surface area, was used to measure disease severity in treated patients. What the authors observed across the whole study: Unlike mouse skin, where gammadelta T cells dominate, normal human skin contains resident alphabeta T cells that get sequenced too, which complicates analysis of the scalp TCR repertoire. Lesional scalp, especially in alopecia totalis/universalis, showed higher clonality and more expanded CD8+ clones than normal scalp, suggesting antigenic drive. Tofacitinib significantly lowered scalp clonality and the number of expanded CD8+ clones among the top 100 scalp clones. Shared TCR sequences between patients were less evident than in mice, which may be partly attributable to HLA diversity in the patient population. Because the treated cohort was small and had only one nonresponder, larger studies are needed to examine links between baseline CD8+ expansion and response. Many expanded lesional clones persisted in scalp and blood during tofacitinib treatment, which may partly explain relapse after stopping treatment.

The library came from the immunoSEQ multiplex PCR assay. To provide template for TCR sequencing, every sample had RNA extracted and reverse transcribed into cDNA. First-strand cDNA was synthesized using SuperScript III with a 2:1 mix of oligo-dT and random hexamers. A synthetic immune receptor repertoire was used to assess amplification bias, and residual bias was removed computationally. The published analysis was carried out like this. Raw reads were preprocessed to remove errors, and CDR3 was defined by IMGT conventions from the conserved cysteine to phenylalanine. Clonality was computed as 1 minus the Shannon entropy, with the entropy normalized by log2 of the number of productive unique TCRs. Whether each scalp clone was CD4 or CD8 was inferred by checking scalp TCRbeta sequences against the CD4 and CD8 repertoires from sorted blood. What TCRdb holds here is the immuneACCESS table cut down to in-frame rearrangements. Part of the clones is not present; checked against another copy, under half of the missing clones reflect an unresolved V gene, and the others are unexplained. V, J and clone size are those of that table, while D and trimming were read from the DNA. For this sample the table gives about 140,000 clones, of which more than 85% were detected only once. The ten largest clones capture approximately 13% of the sample.

The intended sense of this specimen's time point label: more than three weeks on oral tofacitinib. Reading the label with the study, this specimen's treatment or condition is: oral pan-JAK inhibitor, 5-10 mg twice daily. Lesional scalp punch biopsies and peripheral blood were obtained from alopecia areata patients. After PBMCs were isolated by density centrifugation and stained for CD3, CD4 and CD8, a FACSAria was used to sort CD4+ and CD8+ T cells. Germline trimming amounts to 1 base on V and 6 bases on J, with 5 as the count of junction bases outside the gene matches. From the germline V gene (reference sequence), CDR1 is MNHEY and CDR2 is SMNVEV. The CDR3 sequence holds 15 residues, the cysteine and phenylalanine included. The DNA shown is the 45-base CDR3, in frame from base 1.

Sequenced here: CD8+ T cells sorted from blood, sampled at week 4, from a patient treated with tofacitinib. This sequence uses TRBV27 and TRBJ2-2, and TRBD2 aligns with 7 junction nucleotides. The receptor was derived from a human donor with alopecia areata. The DNA sequence follows: TGTGCCAGCAGTTTATTCGGGGGAGGGCCCGGGGAGCTGTTTTTT. It codes for CASSLFGGGPGELFF.